This T cell receptor (beta chain) was profiled in a study of blood T cells in healthy people across ages. Study-level results: The study found more naive CD4+ cells and higher diversity in long-lived than aged donors. Nothing was known about donor CMV status, and this possibly confounded expanded clonotype changes.

V gave up 3 bases and J gave up 3 bases, with 7 bases separating them. From germline, CDR1 is SGHDT and CDR2 YYEEEE. This CDR3 spans 14 amino acids. With regard to this clonotype: Antigen: not known.

Together with a sample-barcoded 5' primer, a J-beta primer mix was included in a second PCR lasting roughly 7 to 11 cycles. TCRdb recomputed calls from the 5' RACE reads with MiXCR, one row per CDR3 protein. Of more than 550,000 distinct CDR3 sequences in the sample, 20% to 25% were seen once. Per-sample yields of isolated PBMCs were at least 7 million. This chain uses TRBV5-6 with TRBJ2-6; D not resolved. This clonotype was sampled from a man aged 65-85 years in good health. Sequences were obtained from blood. In DNA, the CDR3 is TGTGCCAGCAGCTACGACCTTGGGGCCAACGTCCTGACTTTC. It specifies CASSYDLGANVLTF.